Listed here are 25 T cell receptor beta chains from one sample, sequenced in a study of cytomegalovirus exposure and HLA in healthy donors. The PCR used 60 Vbeta and 13 Jbeta primers. Sequencing was performed with immunoSEQ multiplex PCR; in TCRdb, only in-frame clones are kept and a portion is missing. The table shows 100,000 to 140,000 clones, with about 80% occurring only once. Sequenced input: PBMCs. The receptor set was obtained from a young man in good health and CMV-seropositive.

Only a few counts were recorded for this clone. This CDR3 is CASSFRDFGGELFF. The CDR3 DNA reads as TGTGCCAGCAGCTTTCGAGACTTCGGCGGGGAGCTGTTTTTT. The chain combines TRBV7-2 with TRBJ2-2, with D unresolved. The germline CDR1 and CDR2 sequences are SGHTA and FQGNSA. CDR3 length: 14 amino acids. V lost 3 bases and J lost 7, with 12 bases in between.

The gene calls are TRBV7-9 and TRBJ2-7; 11 bases line up with TRBD2. Germline values: CDR1 SEHNR, CDR2 FQNEAQ (reference sequence). The CDR3 consists of 16 residues. The trim removed 6 bases at V and 0 bases at J, leaving 7 bases unmatched. CDR3 nucleotides: TGTGCCAGCAGGAATAGCGGGGGGGCGAGCTCCTACGAGCAGTACTTC. This gives the protein CASRNSGGASSYEQYF.

The chain has TRBV7-7 and TRBJ2-3, with D perhaps TRBD2 (7 bases). CDR1 is SSHAT, CDR2 FNYEAQ, per germline (reference sequence). Trimming cost V 1 base and J 2 bases, with 10 bases left between them. The CDR3 covers 15 residues. CDR3: CASSLGAGATDTQYF. The CDR3 DNA reads TGTGCCAGCAGCTTAGGTGCGGGGGCCACAGATACGCAGTATTTT. The complete variable domain, with remaining parts taken from reference TRBV7-7 and TRBJ2-3, reads GAGVSQSPRYKVTKRGQDVTLRCDPISSHATLYWYQQALGQGPEFLTYFNYEAQPDKSGLPSDRFSAERPEGSISTLTIQRTEQRDSAMYRCASSLGAGATDTQYFGPGTRLTVL.

This clone appeared a few times. A junction boundary mismatches the germline segment, possibly from a read error. The genes are TRBV7-9 and TRBJ1-1, with a weak D call TRBD1 (5 bases). The length of the CDR3 is 12 residues. Per the germline V gene, CDR1 is SEHNR and CDR2 is FQNEAQ (reference sequence). CDR3 protein: CASSLGGAASSF. In DNA, the CDR3 is TGTGCCAGCAGCCTGGGGGGAGCAGCGTCGTCTTTT.

This chain joins TRBV13 and TRBJ2-3; 11 bases map to TRBD2. Germline V gene lookup returns CDR1 PRHDT and CDR2 FYEKMQ (reference sequence). Unmatched junction bases numbered 11, after V lost 2 bases and J lost 7 bases. This CDR3 has 17 amino acids. The CDR3 here is CASSLLSSGGPDYTQYF. In DNA form, the CDR3 reads TGTGCCAGCAGCTTACTTTCTAGCGGGGGGCCTGACTATACGCAGTATTTT. The full variable domain, its missing parts supplied by reference TRBV13 and TRBJ2-3, is AAGVIQSPRHLIKEKRETATLKCYPIPRHDTVYWYQQGPGQDPQFLISFYEKMQSDKGSIPDRFSAQQFSDYHSELNMSSLELGDSALYFCASSLLSSGGPDYTQYFGPGTRLTVL.

In regard to this clone: Compared with germline, one end of the junction differs, possibly owing to a read error. The chain recombines TRBV5-1 with TRBJ1-1, with D possibly TRBD1 on 6 matching bases. Germline V gene data show CDR1 as SGHRS and CDR2 as YFSETQ. The CDR3 loop spans 16 amino acids. The CDR3 nucleotides are TGCGCCAGCAGCTTTATTCAGGGGAGAGTGAAAACTGAAGCTTTCTTT. This sequence encodes CASSFIQGRVKTEAFF.

This clone was detected only a few times. The chain combines TRBV19 with TRBJ1-5, with D possibly matching TRBD1 (5 bases). The CDR3 extends over 14 amino acids. Trimming cost V 3 bases and J 3 bases, with 9 bases left between them. The V gene's germline CDR1 is LNHDA and CDR2 SQIVND (reference sequence). CDR3 DNA: TGTGCCAGTAGTATCGTCAGGGACAATCAGCCCCAGCATTTT. Protein: CASSIVRDNQPQHF.

V gene TRBV5-5 combines with J gene TRBJ2-1, with TRBD1 matching 7 bases. V was clipped by 4 bases and J by 4 bases; unmatched bases: 8. The CDR3 contains 15 residues. Germline V gives CDR1 SGHKS, CDR2 YYEKEE (reference sequence). CDR3 loop: CASSTDREVYNEQFF. CDR3 coding DNA: TGTGCCAGCAGCACTGACAGGGAAGTTTACAATGAGCAGTTCTTC.

The J gene is TRBJ1-1, the V gene TRBV19; D is unresolved. Trimming cost V 5 bases and J 6 bases, with 4 bases left between them. In germline, CDR1 is LNHDA, CDR2 SQIVND (reference sequence). The CDR3 length is 10 residues. The CDR3 sequence: CASSSAEAFF. As DNA, the CDR3 is TGTGCCAGTAGTTCGGCTGAAGCTTTCTTT.

The gene calls are TRBV7-8 and TRBJ2-4, with a tentative D call TRBD1 (6 bases). Trimming removed 7 bases from V and 2 bases from J, with 9 bases in between. The CDR3 totals 13 residues. The germline V gene encodes CDR1 SGHVS and CDR2 FQNEAQ. The CDR3 sequence is CASTDRTKNIQYF. In DNA form, the CDR3 reads TGTGCCAGCACCGACAGGACCAAAAACATTCAGTACTTC.

This clone was detected once. The chain combines TRBV5-6 with TRBJ2-7; D remains unclear. Germline CDR1 is SGHDT and CDR2 is YYEEEE. V was clipped by 2 bases and J by 4 bases, with 13 bases between them. The CDR3 has 14 amino acids. CDR3 DNA: TGTGCCAGCAGCTTTTTCTCGAGAGTATACGAGCAGTACTTC. This encodes CASSFFSRVYEQYF.

The chain recombines TRBV5-1 with TRBJ1-3, with D uncertain. The germline V and J ends were trimmed by 0 bases and 3 bases, with 13 bases remaining between them. The CDR3 has 16 residues. Germline V gene sequence: CDR1 SGHRS, CDR2 YFSETQ. CDR3 region: CASSLVVQAGGNTIYF. The DNA of the CDR3 is TGCGCCAGCAGCTTGGTGGTCCAGGCTGGTGGAAACACCATATATTTT.

This chain uses TRBV5-1 with TRBJ2-5; 8 bases match TRBD2. The J call is doubtful: the DNA matches TRBJ2-7 better. Germline V gives CDR1 SGHRS, CDR2 YFSETQ. This CDR3 region has 15 residues. In DNA, the CDR3 is TGCGCCAGCAGCTTGCTTGCGGGGGGAATCGACGAGCAGTACTTC. It encodes CASSLLAGGIDEQYF.

In this sample, this clone turned up once. This chain connects TRBV4-1 to TRBJ1-4, with 7 positions matching TRBD1. Germline V lookup: CDR1 MGHRA, CDR2 YSYEKL. V was pared by 4 bases and J by 0 bases, with 8 bases of the junction left unmatched. This CDR3 has 17 amino acids. The CDR3 DNA reads TGCGCCAGCAGCCCTACTAGGGGGCTCCCAACTAATGAAAAACTGTTTTTT. Translating gives CASSPTRGLPTNEKLFF.

This chain links TRBV7-9 with TRBJ1-1; possible D gene TRBD1, 6 bases. This CDR3 comprises 15 residues. Trimming pared 3 bases from V and 5 bases from J, leaving 16 bases between. Germline-derived CDR1 and CDR2 are SEHNR and FQNEAQ (reference sequence). DNA of the CDR3: TGTGCCAGCAGCTTGCCAGGGGCTCAAGGGACTGAAGCTTTCTTT. It yields the protein CASSLPGAQGTEAFF.

A few counts support this clone. The chain has TRBV7-9 and TRBJ2-2; 7 positions agree with TRBD2. From germline, CDR1 is SEHNR and CDR2 FQNEAQ (reference sequence). The CDR3 extends over 14 amino acids. V gave up 8 bases and J gave up 2 bases; unmatched junction bases: 5. CDR3 DNA sequence: TGTGCCAGCGGGGCTAGCGGTAACACCGGGGAGCTGTTTTTT. As protein: CASGASGNTGELFF.

This rearrangement joins TRBV5-1 to TRBJ2-5, with a weak D call TRBD2 (6 bases). The CDR3 is 14 amino acids. CDR1 and CDR2 (germline): SGHRS, YFSETQ. Trimming removed 4 bases at V and 0 bases at J, with 10 bases between. This CDR3 reads CASSGLPDQETQYF. For the CDR3, the DNA is TGCGCCAGCAGCGGACTACCAGACCAAGAGACCCAGTACTTC.

V and J are TRBV6-1 and TRBJ2-5; 12 bases are shared with TRBD2. The trim removed 6 bases at V and 5 bases at J, leaving 7 bases unmatched. Germline V gene data show CDR1 as MNHNS and CDR2 as SASEGT. This CDR3 contains 15 residues. CDR3 bases: TGTGCCAGCAGGGCGTCTAGCGGGGGGGCGGAGACCCAGTACTTC. Its protein is CASRASSGGAETQYF.

This clone was seen a single time. A read error may produce the germline difference seen at one junction end. The chain uses TRBV7-9 and TRBJ1-5, with 9 bases identical to TRBD1. The CDR3 is made up of 14 amino acids. Germline CDR1 SEHNR, CDR2 FQNEAQ (reference sequence). The CDR3 here is CSSSSGQGNQPQHF. The CDR3 region has the DNA TGTTCCAGCAGCTCGGGACAGGGAAATCAGCCCCAGCATTTT.

The V and J genes are TRBV5-1 and TRBJ2-2; 10 nucleotides match TRBD2. Germline CDR1 reads SGHRS; CDR2 reads YFSETQ. The CDR3 length is 16 residues. J gave up 3 bases and V 7 bases, and 9 bases lay outside the gene matches. The CDR3: CASVLGLAMDTGELFF. CDR3 nucleotide sequence: TGCGCCAGCGTCTTGGGACTAGCGATGGACACCGGGGAGCTGTTTTTT.

The rearrangement joins TRBV18 to TRBJ2-2, with a possible D match to TRBD1 (6 bases). V lost 2 bases, J lost 5 bases, and 12 bases lay in between. Germline V gene sequence: CDR1 KGHSH, CDR2 LQKENI. The CDR3 runs to 15 residues. The CDR3 bases are TGTGCCAGCTCACCAGGGGACACTTTGACCGGGGAGCTGTTTTTT. It encodes CASSPGDTLTGELFF.

A single count supports this clone. The chain couples TRBV2 to TRBJ2-1; D gene unclear. The CDR3 extends over 11 amino acids. Trimming pared 7 bases from V and 9 bases from J, leaving 10 bases between. Germline V gene lookup returns CDR1 SNHLY and CDR2 FYNNEI. CDR3 DNA sequence: TGTGCCAGCAACGTGGCTCCTGAGCAGTTCTTC. It translates to CASNVAPEQFF.

The chain links TRBV2 to TRBJ1-2, with 9 positions matching TRBD1. From germline, CDR1 is SNHLY and CDR2 FYNNEI. The CDR3 is 14 residues long. After removal of 6 bases from V and 3 bases from J, the junction contained 5 bases not matched to a gene. The CDR3 region is CASSLGTGYYGYTF. As DNA, the CDR3 is TGTGCCAGCAGCCTTGGGACAGGGTACTATGGCTACACCTTC.

This clone showed up just once. J is TRBJ1-4 and V is TRBV7-9, with 9 bases identical to TRBD1. Trimming at V came to 1 base and at J to 10 bases, leaving 13 bases not matched to a gene. Germline assignment: CDR1 SEHNR and CDR2 FQNEAQ (reference sequence). CDR3 length equals 17 residues. The CDR3 sequence: CASSLGLQGAMSRKLFF. CDR3 DNA: TGTGCCAGCAGCTTAGGACTACAGGGGGCTATGAGTCGAAAACTGTTTTTT.

This chain connects TRBV6-5 to TRBJ1-1; weak D call: TRBD1 (6 bases). Germline V gene sequence: CDR1 MNHEY, CDR2 SVGAGI. The CDR3 spans 14 residues. The germline V and J ends were trimmed by 6 bases and 8 bases, with 19 bases remaining between them. CDR3 in amino acids: CASRPGTLVGEAFF. DNA for the CDR3: TGTGCCAGCAGACCCGGGACACTAGTCGGCGAAGCTTTCTTT.